What follows are 6 T cell receptor beta chains derived from one specimen sequenced in a study of tumor-infiltrating lymphocytes in primary liver carcinoma. With a constant-region primer, TCR beta cDNA was made from approximately 500 ng of total RNA. Libraries of TCR beta came from three nested multiplex PCR rounds with slightly modified ARM-PCR. Use of TRBV1-TRBV30 forward primers with a C-beta reverse primer characterized the first two PCR rounds, which lasted approximately 11 cycles each. One entry per CDR3 protein, called by TCRdb with MiXCR from the multiplex PCR reads. There are about 190,000 distinct CDR3 sequences in the sample; approximately 86% occur only once, and 15% to 20% lies in the top ten. Starting material for RNA and DNA co-extraction consisted of about 20-32 mg of unsorted bulk tissue. Sequencing used tumor tissue from primary liver carcinoma. The origin of the receptors is a man aged 40-55 years with primary liver carcinoma and hepatitis B virus infection.

Comment on this clonotype: At one end, the junction sequence differs from germline, possibly due to a read error. The gene calls are TRBV10-3 and TRBJ2-1, with 12 bases aligning to TRBD2. Per germline, CDR1 ENHRY and CDR2 SYGVKD. This CDR3 spans 15 amino acids. The CDR3 DNA is TGTACCATCAGGACTAGCGGGATCTCCTACAATGAGCAGTTCTTC. It translates to CTIRTSGISYNEQFF.

This chain connects TRBV28 to TRBJ1-1, with D maybe TRBD1 (5 bases). Trimming cost V 6 bases and J 11 bases, with 19 bases left between them. CDR1 is MDHEN and CDR2 is SYDVKM in the germline V gene. The CDR3 runs to 13 residues. The CDR3 bases are TGTGCCAGCAGCAGTCGACAGACGGGAGACGCTTTCTTT. Translated: CASSSRQTGDAFF.

This clonotype was recorded once. The V gene is TRBV29-1, the J gene TRBJ1-2; D is unclear. V lost 6 bases to trimming and J lost 8 bases, with 16 bases between them. The CDR3 consists of 12 residues. Per germline, CDR1 SQVTM and CDR2 ANQGSEA. CDR3 loop: CSVVKGREGYTF. DNA of the CDR3: TGCAGCGTCGTGAAAGGGAGGGAGGGCTACACCTTC.

The chain uses TRBV12-3 or TRBV12-4 and TRBJ1-2, with 9 bases aligning to TRBD1. This CDR3 region has 13 residues. V shed 3 bases, J shed 11 bases, and the junction held 7 bases outside the gene matches. This CDR3 is CASSFCDRGDYTF. In DNA, the CDR3 is TGTGCCAGCAGTTTCTGTGACAGGGGGGATTACACCTTC.

The chain joins TRBV6-1 to TRBJ2-7; D call uncertain. The CDR3 has 16 residues. V was cut by 9 bases and J by 0 bases, with 21 bases left in between. From germline, CDR1 is MNHNS and CDR2 SASEGT. CDR3 bases: TGTGCCAGTAGTCGCTCAACGGATGCGAGCTCCTACGAGCAGTACTTC. It encodes CASSRSTDASSYEQYF.

The chain links TRBV12-3 or TRBV12-4 to TRBJ2-2; possibly TRBD2 for D (6 bases). V lost 1 base and J 5 bases, leaving 14 bases between the germline ends. The CDR3 spans 16 residues. CDR3: CASSLDQAGVTGELFF. The CDR3 nucleotides read TGTGCCAGCAGTTTAGATCAAGCGGGTGTGACCGGGGAGCTGTTTTTT.